Presented here are 13 T cell receptor beta chains from one specimen sequenced in a study of CD8+CD57+ T cells in acquired aplastic anemia (dated by TCRdb to the late 2010s). Instrument on record: Illumina HiSeq 2000. TCR beta VDJ combination and CDR3 sequence profiling used genomic DNA as the template. Clones were called with MiXCR by TCRdb after fastp trimmed the public reads at Q25, and only in-frame beta chains were retained. Rows with one shared CDR3 protein collapse into an entry with the most common genes and DNA. This sample has under 250,000 distinct CDR3 sequences in its table, and around 46% of those were observed once. 7.8% of the sample rests with the top ten. Expansion of CD8+CD57+ cells had been shown by flow cytometry in the patients chosen for sequencing. Sequenced: sorted CD4+, CD8+, or CD8+CD57+ T cells (not recorded which) from PBMCs. The receptors shown here come from a human donor with aplastic anemia.

About this clonotype: This may stem from a read error, because a much larger clone lies one nucleotide away. The V call is TRBV14, the J call TRBJ2-3, with D unclear. Germline loops: CDR1 SGHDN, CDR2 FVKESK. The CDR3 is 12 residues long. V gave up 3 bases and J gave up 8 bases, with 9 bases separating them. DNA for the CDR3: TGTGCCAGCAGCCACGCCAGAGGTACGCAGTATTTT. This encodes CASSHARGTQYF. Full variable domain (remainder filled in from reference TRBV14 and TRBJ2-3): EAGVTQFPSHSVIEKGQTVTLRCDPISGHDNLYWYRRVMGKEIKFLLHFVKESKQDESGMPNNRFLAERTGGTYSTLKVQPAELEDSGVYFCASSHARGTQYFGPGTRLTVL.

The rearrangement uses TRBV6-6 and TRBJ1-5; maybe TRBD1 (5 bases). Looked up from germline, CDR1 is MNHNY and CDR2 is SVGAGI (reference sequence). The CDR3 contains 15 residues. The V and J ends lost 5 bases and 3 bases respectively, with 14 bases between them. This CDR3 reads CASSPSGPDNQPQHF. The CDR3 DNA is TGTGCCAGCAGTCCTTCGGGGCCAGACAATCAGCCCCAGCATTTT.

This clonotype was detected many times. The rearrangement joins TRBV4-1 to TRBJ1-5, with D uncertain. The CDR3 loop spans 15 amino acids. The germline V and J ends were trimmed by 0 bases and 7 bases, with 13 bases remaining between them. The germline V gene has CDR1 MGHRA and CDR2 YSYEKL. For the CDR3, the DNA is TGCGCCAGCAGCCAAGATTCACGGGGTAAACAGCCCCAGCATTTT. Amino acid sequence: CASSQDSRGKQPQHF.

Comment on this clonotype: The CDR3 carries no conserved terminal phenylalanine or tryptophan, so it likely arises from a read error. It is unclear where the CDR3 begins or ends on the DNA, so no DNA is shown, and the CDR3 is as TCRdb lists it. The chain joins TRBV19 to TRBJ2-5; TRBD2, the D gene given by the table, was not confirmed from the DNA. CDR1 and CDR2 (germline): LNHDA, SQIVND (reference sequence). The CDR3 extends over 11 residues, inclusive of both ends. The CDR3 spells CASSIPRRAGV.

This clonotype was seen a single time. This chain uses TRBV6-1 with TRBJ2-7; no clear D. CDR3 size: 14 residues. V was trimmed by 5 bases and J by 2 bases, leaving 13 bases between them. In germline, CDR1 is MNHNS, CDR2 SASEGT. CDR3 protein: CASSYKESPYEQYF. CDR3 DNA sequence: TGTGCCAGCAGTTACAAGGAATCCCCCTACGAGCAGTACTTC.

V gene TRBV10-3 combines with J gene TRBJ2-3; 8 bases align to TRBD2. The CDR3 totals 15 residues. Looked up from germline, CDR1 is ENHRY and CDR2 is SYGVKD. The J segment lost 4 bases and the V segment lost 2 bases, leaving 5 bases of the junction unmatched. CDR3 sequence (DNA): TGTGCCATCAGTGAGACTAGCGGTGGAGCAGATACGCAGTATTTT. Translating gives CAISETSGGADTQYF.

This chain connects TRBV5-1 to TRBJ1-4, with a weak D call TRBD1 (5 bases). CDR1 SGHRS and CDR2 YFSETQ come from the germline V gene. V lost 0 bases and J 6 bases, leaving 9 bases between the germline ends. This CDR3 region has 14 residues. The CDR3, as DNA: TGCGCCAGCAGCTTGGAGGGGATGGATGAAAAACTGTTTTTT. Translating gives CASSLEGMDEKLFF.

Notes on this clonotype: A much larger clonotype is one base distant, so this may be a read error. The chain carries TRBV12-3 or TRBV12-4 and TRBJ2-2, with a tentative D call TRBD2 (5 bases). This CDR3 contains 15 residues. Trimming took off 3 bases at V and 3 bases at J, with 11 bases between the two ends. CDR3 sequence (DNA): TGTGCCAGCAGTTTCGAGGGATTGGACACCGGGGAGCTGTTTTTT. Its protein product is CASSFEGLDTGELFF.

The chain links TRBV7-2 to TRBJ2-3; D may match TRBD1 or TRBD2 (5 bases each). Germline V lookup: CDR1 SGHTA, CDR2 FQGNSA. Trimming removed 3 bases at V and 11 bases at J, with 18 bases between. The CDR3 is 14 residues long. CDR3 nucleotides: TGTGCCAGCAGCTTTGGGTTAGGGGACGATGAGCAGTATTTT. Translated, it gives CASSFGLGDDEQYF.

This rearrangement joins TRBV29-1 to TRBJ1-2, with 9 bases matching TRBD1. Germline lookup yields CDR1 SQVTM and CDR2 ANQGSEA. The CDR3 covers 13 residues. The CDR3 DNA sequence: TGCAGTGCCACCGGGACAGGGAACTATGGCTACACCTTC. Translated: CSATGTGNYGYTF.

The chain links TRBV2 to TRBJ1-3, with 7 bases fitting TRBD1. Germline CDR1 and CDR2: SNHLY and FYNNEI. This CDR3 contains 14 residues. Trimming cost V 4 bases and J 3 bases; bases outside gene matches: 3. The chain's CDR3 is CASSGGTVGNTIYF. The CDR3, as DNA: TGTGCCAGCAGTGGTGGGACAGTTGGAAACACCATATATTTT.

This clonotype was found many times. This chain links TRBV6-1 with TRBJ2-7; 11 bases agree with TRBD2. J gave up 4 bases and V 2 bases, and 4 bases lay outside the gene matches. From germline, CDR1 is MNHNS and CDR2 SASEGT. This CDR3 region has 15 residues. The CDR3 region has the DNA TGTGCCAGCAGTGAACGGACTAGCGGGCCATACGAGCAGTACTTC. Translated, it gives CASSERTSGPYEQYF.

In this sample, this clonotype turned up many times. The chain uses TRBV4-3 and TRBJ2-3, with a weak D call TRBD2 (6 bases). The CDR3 contains 14 residues. The germline V and J ends were trimmed by 0 bases and 8 bases, with 12 bases remaining between them. Germline V gene sequence: CDR1 LGHNA, CDR2 YSLEER. CDR3: CASSQDVTRGTQYF. The CDR3 DNA sequence: TGCGCCAGCAGCCAAGATGTGACTAGAGGTACGCAGTATTTT.